This TCR beta chain was identified in a study of blood T cell repertoires in COVID-19. On the study more broadly: COVID-19 samples from acute and convalescent phases originated in the United States, Italy and Spain.

Libraries were prepared by immunoSEQ multiplex PCR; TCRdb keeps only in-frame clonotypes and omits some of them. Among almost 250,000 clones listed, roughly 90% were seen once. Germline CDR1 is SNHLY and CDR2 is FYNNEI. The CDR3 is 16 residues long. After removal of 1 base from V and 0 bases from J, the junction contained 3 bases not matched to a gene. The study recruited people aged about 18 to 95 years across around 24 US areas. Participants were placed into cohorts based on the clinical history they reported. What the recovered Cohort 3 donors had was two negative PCRs, clearance, or symptom resolution.

Sequenced material: PBMCs or T cells enriched from blood (not recorded which). V gene TRBV2 combines with J gene TRBJ1-3; 7 bases fit TRBD1. The TCR comes from a woman younger than 45 who had recovered from COVID-19. The CDR3 sequence is CASSEGGGASGNTIYF. CDR3 bases: TGTGCCAGCAGTGAAGGAGGGGGCGCCTCTGGAAACACCATATATTTT.